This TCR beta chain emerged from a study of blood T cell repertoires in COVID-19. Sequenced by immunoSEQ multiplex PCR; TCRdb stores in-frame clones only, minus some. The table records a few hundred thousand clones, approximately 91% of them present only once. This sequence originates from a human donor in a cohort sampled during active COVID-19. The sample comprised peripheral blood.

CDR3 in amino acids: CSASTGKNTEAFF. DNA of the CDR3: TGCAGTGCTAGTACAGGCAAGAACACTGAAGCTTTCTTT. The chain joins TRBV20-1 to TRBJ1-1; perhaps TRBD1 as D (5 bases). CDR3 size: 13 residues. Germline values: CDR1 DFQATT, CDR2 SNEGSKA (reference sequence). V was cut by 3 bases and J by 1 base, with 9 bases left in between.